These 17 T cell receptor beta chains came from one sample sequenced in a study of T-cell reconstitution after alpha-beta-depleted transplantation in children. During its preparation, the TCRbeta library received unique molecular identifiers. A single record per CDR3 protein comes from TCRdb applying MiXCR to the PCR reads. The data contain some 600,000 distinct CDR3 sequences, 13% of them seen just once; the ten biggest clones take up approximately 2%. Material: PBMCs, mostly from graft donor cells, obtained 360 days after TCRalphabeta/CD19-depleted stem cell transplant. Receptors were obtained from a male patient younger than 18 who had a stem cell transplant for acute myeloid leukemia, so the T cells may come from the graft donor.

This clonotype was seen only a few times. The chain carries TRBV21-1 and TRBJ2-5; the table names TRBD1, a call not compared with the DNA. TRBV21-1 is an annotated pseudogene. This CDR3 comprises 20 residues. The CDR3 DNA reads TGTGCCAGCAGAGCACCCTTCGACAGGGGGCGCATCAATACTTCGGAGACCCAGTACTTC. Protein sequence: CASRAPFDRGRINTSETQYF.

This clonotype was observed many times. This chain joins TRBV4-3 and TRBJ1-1; TRBD1 aligns across 7 bases. The CDR3 is made up of 14 amino acids. J was trimmed by 6 bases and V by 0 bases; bases with no gene match: 4. Looked up from germline, CDR1 is LGHNA and CDR2 is YSLEER. The CDR3 DNA sequence: TGCGCCAGCAGCCAAGATCCAGGGGGTGCTGAAGCTTTCTTT. Residues: CASSQDPGGAEAFF.

This sequence joins TRBV29-1 and TRBJ2-1; unclear D gene. This CDR3 has 12 residues. The ends were cut back, 0 bases at V and 10 bases at J, with 10 bases in the middle. Germline V gene lookup returns CDR1 SQVTM and CDR2 ANQGSEA. CDR3 coding DNA: TGCAGCGTTGAAGATCGACTTTGGGAGCAGTTCTTC. This encodes CSVEDRLWEQFF.

The CDR3 loop reads CAISAKPGTGPYEQYF. The CDR3 DNA sequence: TGTGCCATCAGTGCAAAACCCGGGACAGGACCCTACGAGCAGTACTTC. V and J are TRBV10-3 and TRBJ2-7; 8 bases line up with TRBD1. The trim removed 4 bases at V and 2 bases at J, leaving 10 bases unmatched. Germline assignment: CDR1 ENHRY and CDR2 SYGVKD. This CDR3 region has 16 residues.

The chain is built from TRBV6-5 and TRBJ2-7; D may be TRBD2 (5 bases). Trimming left V 1 base short and J 3 bases short, with 10 bases between. This CDR3 has 14 residues. Germline loops: CDR1 MNHEY, CDR2 SVGAGI. In DNA, the CDR3 is TGTGCCAGCAGTTACTATCCCAGCGGCTACGAGCAGTACTTC. Translating it yields CASSYYPSGYEQYF.

The chain is built from TRBV15 and TRBJ2-7; D is ambiguous. Trimming stripped 4 bases from V and 0 bases from J, with 10 bases between. The CDR3 totals 14 residues. Germline V gene sequence: CDR1 LNHNV, CDR2 YYDKDF (reference sequence). The CDR3 region is CATSTVTHSYEQYF. CDR3 DNA: TGTGCCACCAGCACGGTGACCCACTCCTACGAGCAGTACTTC.

This clonotype was detected ten times or more. The V and J genes are TRBV6-1 and TRBJ2-3; 15 nucleotides match TRBD2. CDR3 length: 16 amino acids. After removal of 6 bases from V and 6 bases from J, the junction contained 7 bases not matched to a gene. Germline assignment: CDR1 MNHNS and CDR2 SASEGT. The CDR3 nucleotides are TGTGCCAGCAGCCAAACCGGGACTAGCGGGAGGGATACGCAGTATTTT. As protein: CASSQTGTSGRDTQYF.

This clonotype appeared a few times. This rearrangement joins TRBV6-2 or TRBV6-3 to TRBJ2-2; 13 bases line up with TRBD2. Trimming removed 7 bases from V and 6 bases from J; junction bases left unmatched: 5. Germline assignment: CDR1 MNHEY and CDR2 SVGEGT. This CDR3 region has 15 residues. CDR3 amino acids: CASIQGLAGAGELFF. For the CDR3, the DNA is TGTGCCAGCATCCAAGGACTAGCGGGAGCCGGGGAGCTGTTTTTT.

V gene TRBV12-3 or TRBV12-4 combines with J gene TRBJ1-4; D not certain. The CDR3 sequence is 13 residues long. V dropped 7 bases and J dropped 7 bases, with 13 bases sitting between them. CDR3 residues: CASTPGNTEKLFF. The CDR3 DNA is TGTGCCAGCACCCCCGGCAATACTGAAAAACTGTTTTTT.

This chain joins TRBV4-3 and TRBJ1-2; D not certain. Trimming shortened V by 0 bases and J by 4 bases, and 12 bases separated the two germline ends. Germline V gene sequence: CDR1 LGHNA, CDR2 YSLEER. The CDR3 is 15 residues long. CDR3 coding DNA: TGCGCCAGCAGCCAAGAAGACACCTCGTCCTATGGCTACACCTTC. Translating it yields CASSQEDTSSYGYTF.

To note about this clonotype: Just one base apart from a much larger clone, this may be a read error. No conserved phenylalanine or tryptophan ends this CDR3, so it is likely a read error. The V call is TRBV7-3, the J call TRBJ2-2; D possibly corresponds to TRBD2 (6 bases). This CDR3 region has 15 residues. The V end lost 1 base, the J end lost 5 bases, and 11 bases lay between the germline ends. From germline, CDR1 is SGHTA and CDR2 FQGTGA. The CDR3 DNA sequence: TGTGCCAGCAGCTTAATGGGGGAGGTAACCGGGGAGCTGTTTGTT. Its protein is CASSLMGEVTGELFV.

The V gene is TRBV12-3 or TRBV12-4, the J gene TRBJ1-2; no firm D call. With 4 bases removed from V and 4 bases from J, the gap between germline ends came to 13 bases. This CDR3 comprises 14 residues. CDR3 DNA sequence: TGTGCCAGCAGTTCAAGAGGGCGGAGCTATGGCTACACCTTC. This sequence encodes CASSSRGRSYGYTF.

In this sample, this clonotype turned up many times. This chain links TRBV29-1 with TRBJ2-7, with TRBD1 matching over 10 bases. The germline V gene has CDR1 SQVTM and CDR2 ANQGSEA. The V and J ends lost 4 bases and 5 bases, in that order; junction bases with no gene match: 14. The CDR3 has 16 amino acids. This chain's CDR3 is CSVALFRDRGFDEQYF. The DNA for the CDR3 is TGCAGCGTTGCACTGTTCCGGGACAGGGGATTCGACGAGCAGTACTTC.

This clonotype was recorded a few times. This chain uses TRBV7-9 with TRBJ1-2; D may be TRBD1 (6 bases). There are 15 residues in the CDR3. V lost 3 bases and J 4 bases, leaving 15 bases between the germline ends. Germline CDR1 is SEHNR and CDR2 is FQNEAQ (reference sequence). In DNA form, the CDR3 reads TGTGCCAGCAGCTTTGTGGCCCGGGACATCTATGGCTACACCTTC. This encodes CASSFVARDIYGYTF.

This clonotype was seen a few times. The chain employs TRBV3-1 and TRBJ2-5; weak D call: TRBD2 (5 bases). The CDR3 has 16 amino acids. From germline, CDR1 is LGHDT and CDR2 YNNKEL (reference sequence). V lost 5 bases to trimming and J lost 4 bases, with 20 bases between them. CDR3: CASSTQRRVFGETQYF. CDR3 coding DNA: TGTGCCAGCAGCACCCAAAGGCGGGTGTTTGGAGAGACCCAGTACTTC.

This clonotype was counted at least ten times. This chain connects TRBV11-2 to TRBJ2-2, with a tentative D call TRBD1 (6 bases). The germline V gene encodes CDR1 SGHAT and CDR2 FQNNGV. Deletions cut 4 bases from V and 6 bases from J, with 15 bases between. The CDR3 has 15 residues. Here the CDR3 reads CASSSHRVPSGELFF. CDR3 bases: TGTGCCAGCAGCTCCCACAGGGTACCGTCCGGGGAGCTGTTTTTT.

This clonotype showed up many times. This chain uses TRBV6-5 with TRBJ2-7; the match to TRBD2 covers 8 bases. The CDR3 covers 14 residues. Germline V lookup: CDR1 MNHEY, CDR2 SVGAGI. The junction had 2 bases not matched to a gene; V was cut back by 4 bases and J by 0 bases. The CDR3 sequence: CASSFGTSSYEQYF. In DNA form, the CDR3 reads TGTGCCAGCAGTTTCGGGACTAGCTCCTACGAGCAGTACTTC.